The clone carrying this T cell receptor (beta chain) was observed many times. Its antigen remains unidentified. This sample was taken from a study of T-cell reconstitution after alpha-beta-depleted transplantation in children. Unique molecular identifiers were incorporated when the TCRbeta library was constructed. From the PCR reads, TCRdb called clonotypes with MiXCR, one entry per CDR3 protein. The sample yields about 500,000 distinct CDR3 sequences, approximately 10% seen once. The study's findings and limits: T-cell counts and diversity at one year post-transplant came mainly from newly produced T cells. In some patients, recipient T cells and intrathymic progenitors surviving conditioning explained high day-60 diversity. About two months after transplant, alpha-beta T cells reportedly came from several hundred expanded graft clones.

The CDR3 has 12 residues. The J segment lost 2 bases and the V segment lost 8 bases, leaving 0 bases of the junction unmatched. The clonotype was recovered from a female patient aged 2-9 years who had a stem cell transplant for aplastic anemia, so the T cells may come from the graft donor. J is TRBJ1-2 and V is TRBV12-3 or TRBV12-4, with 9 bases identical to TRBD1. The sample consisted of PBMCs, mostly from graft donor cells, taken 180 days after TCRalphabeta/CD19-depleted stem cell transplant. The CDR3 loop reads CASGQGNYGYTF. CDR3 coding DNA: TGTGCCAGCGGACAGGGGAACTATGGCTACACCTTC.